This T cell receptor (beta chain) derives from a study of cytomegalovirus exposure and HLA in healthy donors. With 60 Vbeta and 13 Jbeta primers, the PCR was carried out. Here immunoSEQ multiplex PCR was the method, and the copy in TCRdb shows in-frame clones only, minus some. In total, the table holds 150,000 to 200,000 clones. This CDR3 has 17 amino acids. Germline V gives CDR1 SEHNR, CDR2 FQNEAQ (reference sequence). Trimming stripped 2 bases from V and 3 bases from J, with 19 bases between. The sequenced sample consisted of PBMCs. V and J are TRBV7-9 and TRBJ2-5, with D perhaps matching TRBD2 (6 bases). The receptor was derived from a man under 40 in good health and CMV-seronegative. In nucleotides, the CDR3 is TGTGCCAGCAGCTTAATAGGGAGGACCCAAAAGGAAGAGACCCAGTACTTC. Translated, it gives CASSLIGRTQKEETQYF.